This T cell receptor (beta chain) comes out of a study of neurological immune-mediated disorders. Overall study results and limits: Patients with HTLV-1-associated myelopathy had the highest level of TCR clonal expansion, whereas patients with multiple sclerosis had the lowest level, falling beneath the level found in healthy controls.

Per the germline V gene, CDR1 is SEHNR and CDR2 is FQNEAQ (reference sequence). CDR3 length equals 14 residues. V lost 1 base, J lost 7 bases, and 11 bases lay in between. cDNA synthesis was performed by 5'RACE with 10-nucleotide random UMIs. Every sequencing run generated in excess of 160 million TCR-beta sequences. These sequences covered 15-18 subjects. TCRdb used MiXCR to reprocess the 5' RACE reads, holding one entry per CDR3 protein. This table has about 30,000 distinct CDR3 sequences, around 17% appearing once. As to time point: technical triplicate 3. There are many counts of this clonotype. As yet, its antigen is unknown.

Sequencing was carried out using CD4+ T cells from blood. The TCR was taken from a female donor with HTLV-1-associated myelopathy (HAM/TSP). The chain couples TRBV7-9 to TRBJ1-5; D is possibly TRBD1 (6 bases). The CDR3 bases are TGTGCCAGCAGCTTAGGGGGGCAAGGACAGCCCCAGCATTTT. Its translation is CASSLGGQGQPQHF.